Following are 20 T cell receptor beta chains from one sample sequenced in a study of response to subunit inactivated influenza vaccine. MiXCR was run by TCRdb on the RT-PCR reads, yielding one entry per CDR3 protein. The sample has around 710,000 distinct CDR3 sequences, around 14% seen once. This sample comprised PBMCs from blood, obtained 14 days before vaccination. The receptor set was obtained from a man in his fifties or sixties who received an inactivated influenza vaccine.

CDR3 loop: CASSYSYRTGRGANVLTF. The CDR3 nucleotides are TGTGCCAGCAGTTACTCTTATCGGACAGGGCGTGGGGCCAACGTCCTGACTTTC. The chain employs TRBV6-2 or TRBV6-3 and TRBJ2-6; TRBD1 aligns across 8 bases. Germline V gene data show CDR1 as MNHEY and CDR2 as SVGEGT. After removal of 0 bases from V and 3 bases from J, the junction contained 7 bases not matched to a gene. The CDR3 consists of 18 residues.

This clonotype was counted at least ten times. The chain has TRBV5-1 and TRBJ1-1, with D perhaps TRBD1 (6 bases). Germline CDR1 SGHRS, CDR2 YFSETQ. V was cut by 3 bases and J by 5 bases, with 14 bases left in between. The CDR3 has 14 amino acids. CDR3: CASSWIERGTEAFF. In DNA form, the CDR3 reads TGCGCCAGCAGCTGGATAGAAAGGGGGACTGAAGCTTTCTTT.

The chain couples TRBV28 to TRBJ2-1; 11 nucleotides agree with TRBD2. Germline CDR1 reads MDHEN; CDR2 reads SYDVKM. Trimming at V came to 7 bases and at J to 7 bases, leaving 9 bases not matched to a gene. This CDR3 comprises 15 residues. CDR3 nucleotide sequence: TGTGCCAGCATATATAGCGGGAGGGCCAAGAATGAGCAGTTCTTC. The encoded protein is CASIYSGRAKNEQFF.

The table lists this clonotype with a few counts. J is TRBJ2-5 and V is TRBV20-1, with 13 bases fitting TRBD2. The CDR3 contains 16 residues. The J segment lost 2 bases and the V segment lost 0 bases, leaving 3 bases of the junction unmatched. The germline V gene has CDR1 DFQATT and CDR2 SNEGSKA (reference sequence). The CDR3 DNA reads TGCAGTGCTAGAGATCTGGGACTAGCGGGACAAGAGACCCAGTACTTC. This translates into CSARDLGLAGQETQYF.

This clonotype occurred many times. The chain recombines TRBV28 with TRBJ1-5, with 10 bases fitting TRBD1. This CDR3 is 18 amino acids long. V shed 3 bases, J shed 4 bases, and the junction held 12 bases outside the gene matches. Germline V gene sequence: CDR1 MDHEN, CDR2 SYDVKM. The CDR3 nucleotides are TGTGCCAGCAGTTTGATGATCGCGGACAGGGGGAGGAATCAGCCCCAGCATTTT. This codes for CASSLMIADRGRNQPQHF.

There are many counts of this clonotype. V and J are TRBV6-6 and TRBJ2-7, with D hard to call. The germline V gene has CDR1 MNHNY and CDR2 SVGAGI (reference sequence). The V end lost 2 bases, the J end lost 2 bases, and 7 bases lay between the germline ends. CDR3 length: 13 amino acids. The CDR3 loop reads CASSYDATYEQYF. CDR3 nucleotides: TGTGCCAGCAGTTACGACGCCACCTACGAGCAGTACTTC.

This clonotype was seen many times. The chain employs TRBV5-1 and TRBJ2-3; D gene uncertain. Germline CDR1 is SGHRS and CDR2 is YFSETQ. The CDR3 is 13 amino acids. Trimming stripped 1 base from V and 6 bases from J, with 9 bases between. The CDR3 spells CASSLPLSDTQYF. The CDR3 region has the DNA TGCGCCAGCAGCTTGCCTCTTTCCGATACGCAGTATTTT.

This sequence joins TRBV20-1 and TRBJ2-5; D might be TRBD2 (6 bases). The germline CDR1 and CDR2 sequences are DFQATT and SNEGSKA (reference sequence). V gave up 2 bases and J gave up 7 bases, with 8 bases separating them. This CDR3 has 11 residues. In DNA form, the CDR3 reads TGCAGTGCTAGATCCGGGGGGACCCAGTACTTC. It translates to CSARSGGTQYF.

In its sample, this clonotype was seen a few times. The rearrangement joins TRBV12-5 to TRBJ2-7, with no clear D. V lost 0 bases and J lost 3, with 15 bases in between. Germline assignment: CDR1 LGHNT and CDR2 FRNRAP. The CDR3 consists of 16 residues. CDR3: CASGLVLGRTHYEQYF. The CDR3 DNA reads TGTGCTAGTGGTTTGGTACTCGGCAGAACTCACTACGAGCAGTACTTC.

This clonotype was counted a few times. V is TRBV6-1 and J is TRBJ2-3; possibly TRBD2 for D (5 bases). CDR1 and CDR2 from the germline V gene are MNHNS and SASEGT. CDR3 length equals 13 residues. V was clipped by 3 bases and J by 6 bases, with 10 bases between them. CDR3: CASSDGVLDTQYF. The CDR3 DNA reads TGTGCCAGCAGTGACGGGGTCTTGGATACGCAGTATTTT.

This clonotype was found many times. The chain recombines TRBV6-6 with TRBJ1-5, with D perhaps matching TRBD1 (6 bases). With 7 bases removed from V and 4 bases from J, the gap between germline ends came to 11 bases. This CDR3 is 13 amino acids long. CDR1 and CDR2 (germline): MNHNY, SVGAGI (reference sequence). The CDR3 loop is CASKGGGNQPQHF. CDR3 coding DNA: TGTGCCAGCAAGGGGGGGGGAAATCAGCCCCAGCATTTT.

This clonotype was picked up many times. The rearrangement uses TRBV2 and TRBJ2-5; D remains ambiguous. This CDR3 is built from 12 residues. Trimming removed 7 bases from V and 3 bases from J, with 9 bases in between. CDR1 SNHLY and CDR2 FYNNEI come from the germline V gene. CDR3 sequence (DNA): TGTGCCAGCATGGCCAGCAAAGAGACCCAGTACTTC. The encoded protein is CASMASKETQYF.

This clonotype has just one count. The chain employs TRBV19 and TRBJ2-3; the match to TRBD1 covers 7 bases. Germline V lookup: CDR1 LNHDA, CDR2 SQIVND (reference sequence). The CDR3 contains 17 residues. With 4 bases clipped from V and 8 bases from J, the junction kept 18 bases outside the gene matches. CDR3 sequence: CASSRTGEVSRGGTQYF. The CDR3 region has the DNA TGTGCCAGTAGTAGAACAGGGGAAGTTTCAAGAGGTGGTACGCAGTATTTT.

This clonotype came up a few times. The rearrangement uses TRBV28 and TRBJ2-5, with 11 bases lining up with TRBD2. The ends lost 7 bases at V and 4 bases at J; junction bases unmatched: 2. Germline V gives CDR1 MDHEN, CDR2 SYDVKM. The CDR3 runs to 13 residues. The CDR3 DNA is TGTGCCAGCATTAGCGGGAGGGGAGAGACCCAGTACTTC. This encodes CASISGRGETQYF.

The sample holds a few counts of this clonotype. The chain uses TRBV7-2 and TRBJ1-1; D not certain. The germline CDR1 and CDR2 sequences are SGHTA and FQGNSA. The CDR3 is 13 amino acids. V lost 5 bases to trimming and J lost 5 bases, with 12 bases between them. Here the CDR3 DNA reads TGTGCCAGCAGCCGGGCGCGGAGGACTGAAGCTTTCTTT. This codes for CASSRARRTEAFF.

This sequence joins TRBV27 and TRBJ2-2, with 11 positions matching TRBD2. The CDR3 is made up of 17 amino acids. Germline CDR1 reads MNHEY; CDR2 reads SMNVEV (reference sequence). V lost 0 bases and J lost 5; bases outside the gene matches: 5. The CDR3 sequence: CASSLSLLAGDTGELFF. The CDR3 DNA reads TGTGCCAGCAGTTTATCCCTACTAGCGGGAGATACCGGGGAGCTGTTTTTT.

This clonotype has more than one count but fewer than ten. The chain joins TRBV28 to TRBJ2-2, with 9 bases matching TRBD1. The germline V gene has CDR1 MDHEN and CDR2 SYDVKM. V shed 9 bases, J shed 3 bases, and the junction held 5 bases outside the gene matches. CDR3 length: 14 amino acids. The CDR3 sequence: CASQDRGYTGELFF. The DNA of the CDR3 is TGTGCCAGTCAAGACAGGGGGTACACCGGGGAGCTGTTTTTT.

The chain carries TRBV11-2 and TRBJ2-7, with D possibly matching TRBD1 (5 bases). The germline V gene encodes CDR1 SGHAT and CDR2 FQNNGV. Trimming took 2 bases from V and 3 from J, leaving 14 bases between them. The CDR3 runs to 15 residues. This chain's CDR3 is CASSLSDIGIYEQYF. CDR3 DNA sequence: TGTGCCAGCAGCTTATCGGACATAGGGATCTACGAGCAGTACTTC.

The J gene is TRBJ2-3, the V gene TRBV18; 13 bases are shared with TRBD2. V lost 2 bases, J lost 3 bases, and 5 bases stayed unmatched. There are 17 residues in the CDR3. Germline V gene data show CDR1 as KGHSH and CDR2 as LQKENI. For the CDR3, the DNA is TGTGCCAGCTCACCAGGGACTAGCGGGGCCTTTACAGATACGCAGTATTTT. Protein sequence: CASSPGTSGAFTDTQYF.

The CDR3 DNA reads as TGTGCCAGCAGCCAAGGTAGCGGGGTGGGTAATGAGCAGTTCTTC. Protein: CASSQGSGVGNEQFF. The genes are TRBV4-2 and TRBJ2-1, with 8 bases lining up with TRBD2. This CDR3 spans 15 amino acids. Unmatched junction bases numbered 6, after V lost 1 base and J lost 7 bases. Germline lookup yields CDR1 LGHNA and CDR2 YNFKEQ.